This T cell receptor beta chain was obtained from a study of blood T cell repertoires in COVID-19. Overall study: Sample material is recorded as cDNA or gDNA derived from T cells, B-cell-depleted T cells, or PBMCs.

Produced via immunoSEQ multiplex PCR; TCRdb's table is partial and in-frame only. The top ten clones hold just over 2.5% of a sample with about 75,000 clones, around 90% of them seen once. Germline V lookup: CDR1 MNHEY, CDR2 SVGEGT. The CDR3 spans 16 residues. The ends lost 4 bases at V and 2 bases at J; junction bases unmatched: 10. The clonotype comes from a human donor in a cohort sampled during active COVID-19. This sequence joins TRBV6-2 or TRBV6-3 and TRBJ2-7; 8 bases align to TRBD2. The specimen was peripheral blood. The CDR3 loop reads CASSWLEWREAYEQYF. Here the CDR3 DNA reads TGTGCCAGCAGTTGGTTGGAGTGGCGGGAGGCCTACGAGCAGTACTTC.